This T cell receptor (beta chain) comes out of a study of molecular identifiers for immune sequencing clone quantification (dated by TCRdb to 2017 to 2018). Context from the whole study: In a replicate experiment, RNA from roughly 20,000 or 100,000 naive CD8 T cells was split into five aliquots, four of which were sequenced. CD8 T cells were used in a methods study to benchmark molecular-identifier clustering-based TCR repertoire sequencing (MIDCIRS) and TCR RNA copy counting. What the work shows at the level of the full study, not this receptor alone: Clones above 20 RNA copies held over 97% of molecules in CMV-specific effector cells but under 1% in naive cells. About 3.1 recovered TCR RNA copies per cell were obtained by modeling, versus about 10 by digital PCR, implying a capture efficiency of about 30%. When barcode sub-clustering was omitted, TCR diversity was inflated by chimeric consensus sequences, with chimeras reaching as high as 47%. Spiked-in Jurkat TCR RNA equivalent to a single cell was reported to be detectable even among approximately 1 million naive CD8 T cells. The sizes of highly expanded clones could end up underestimated when identical TCR molecules share a barcode. The naive libraries included spiked-in Jurkat TCR RNA (fewer than 11 copies' worth), and this Jurkat TCR RNA is not part of the donor repertoire.

Libraries of naive CD8 T cells were built from about 20,000 to 1,000,000 sorted cells, with 10%, 30% or 50% of the purified RNA used. Naive CD8 T cells were FACS-sorted as CD8+CD4-CCR7+CD45RA+ on a BD FACSAria II into RLT Plus buffer. To test detection sensitivity, Jurkat RNA equal to ten TCR copies was added to samples of about 20,000-1,000,000 naive CD8 T cells. Enrichment of CD8 T cells was performed with RosetteSep CD8+ T Cell Enrichment Cocktail and Ficoll-Paque, after which ACK red cell lysis was carried out. Library preparation employed PCR. The sequencer listed for this sample is Illumina HiSeq 4000. Bulk TCR libraries were prepared as previously described, using TCR primers listed in Table S5. Total RNA was purified with the Qiagen AllPrep DNA/RNA kit. Before analysis, reads from multiple sequencing runs of the same library were pooled. The authors processed their data as follows. Only reads with exact TCR constant sequence were kept, trimmed to 150 nt, and grouped by their 12-nt molecular barcodes. Reads in each barcode group were sub-clustered using a 15% Levenshtein threshold, and a quality-weighted consensus sequence was built for each RNA molecule. Non-functional sequences were discarded, and so were lower-count sequences lying one edit away from another sequence. On the basis of fitting two negative binomial distributions, barcode sub-clusters with fewer than 20% of the maximum read count were discarded. The raw public reads went through TCRdb reprocessing: fastp at Q25, MiXCR clone calling, in-frame beta chains kept. Merged by CDR3 protein, the rows form single entries marked with the most common genes and DNA. TCRdb, rather than the study authors, made the V and J calls. This sample gives about 300,000 distinct CDR3 sequences in total; roughly a fifth of them show up just once. The ten largest clonotypes hold roughly 0.8% of the sample.

The CDR3, cysteine through phenylalanine, is 16 amino acids long. The CDR3 DNA has 48 bases and is translated from base 1. Germline trimming amounts to 8 bases on V and 5 bases on J, with 12 as the count of junction bases outside the gene matches. A remark on this clonotype: This clone's antigen is unknown. No quality values exist for individual bases; no much larger clone is one base distant.

The sequenced material came from naive CD8+ T cells from blood, with Jurkat cell RNA spiked in. Interpreted using the paper, the cell subset or site label stands for: FACS-sorted CD8+CD4-CCR7+CD45RA+ naive T cells. This sequence was found in a human donor in good health. Some libraries in this study had Jurkat cell RNA spiked in. This chain is built from TRBV5-3 and TRBJ2-1, with TRBD2 identical over 11 junction bases. TRBV5-3 qualifies as an ORF whose function is uncertain. This receptor carries the CDR3 CASSLLAGGEDNEQFF. The DNA is as follows: TGTGCCAGCAGCCTATTAGCGGGGGGGGAGGACAATGAGCAGTTCTTC.